One T cell receptor beta chain is described in this entry. Its antigen is currently unknown. This entry is derived from a study of graft-versus-host responses after intestinal transplantation. Sequencing used immunoSEQ multiplex PCR; TCRdb keeps in-frame clones, though not all of them. This repertoire shows over 75,000 clones, 85% to 95% found once; its top ten account for over 0.055%. Germline trimming cut 4 bases from V and 1 base from J; bases unmatched to any gene: 7. Germline V gene sequence: CDR1 KGHSH, CDR2 LQKENI. The CDR3 is 15 residues long. The sequenced sample was unstimulated CD8+ T cells sorted from spleen or lymph node cells, obtained before transplant. This TCR came from a human donor who was the organ donor for an intestinal transplant. The chain recombines TRBV18 with TRBJ2-7; 7 bases line up with TRBD1. CDR3 DNA sequence: TGTGCCAGCTCACGACGGGACAGATCTTCCTACGAGCAGTACTTC. Encoded protein: CASSRRDRSSYEQYF. Filled out from reference TRBV18 and TRBJ2-7, the complete variable domain reads NAGVMQNPRHLVRRRGQEARLRCSPMKGHSHVYWYRQLPEEGLKFMVYLQKENIIDESGMPKERFSAEFPKEGPSILRIQQVVRGDSAAYFCASSRRDRSSYEQYFGPGTRLTVT.